This T cell receptor (beta chain) comes out of a study of cytomegalovirus exposure and HLA in healthy donors. Study-level findings and limits: Trimming of TCR beta V- and J-genes showed a link, identified in a later analysis, to a missense DCLRE1C variant. As a later analysis revealed, the rate of TCR association differed by HLA locus, with DRB1 most and HLA-C fewest. The classifier reportedly diagnosed cytomegalovirus status with high sensitivity and specificity.

From germline, CDR1 is MNHEY and CDR2 SVGAGI. The CDR3 is 13 residues long. Trimming removed 6 bases at V and 4 bases at J, with 12 bases between. To note about this clone: Antigen specificity is unknown.

The PCR contained 60 Vbeta and 13 Jbeta primers. Profiling relied on immunoSEQ multiplex PCR, and the TCRdb table lists in-frame clones only, not all of them. The data contain some 150,000 clones, around 79% of them seen just once; the ten biggest clones take up roughly 0.7%. The V call is TRBV6-5, the J call TRBJ1-1; no definite D call. The sequenced sample was PBMCs. This receptor was obtained from a male donor in good health and CMV-seronegative. The CDR3 DNA follows: TGTGCCAGCAGCCCACCCGAGGGCACTGAAGCTTTCTTT. Protein product: CASSPPEGTEAFF.